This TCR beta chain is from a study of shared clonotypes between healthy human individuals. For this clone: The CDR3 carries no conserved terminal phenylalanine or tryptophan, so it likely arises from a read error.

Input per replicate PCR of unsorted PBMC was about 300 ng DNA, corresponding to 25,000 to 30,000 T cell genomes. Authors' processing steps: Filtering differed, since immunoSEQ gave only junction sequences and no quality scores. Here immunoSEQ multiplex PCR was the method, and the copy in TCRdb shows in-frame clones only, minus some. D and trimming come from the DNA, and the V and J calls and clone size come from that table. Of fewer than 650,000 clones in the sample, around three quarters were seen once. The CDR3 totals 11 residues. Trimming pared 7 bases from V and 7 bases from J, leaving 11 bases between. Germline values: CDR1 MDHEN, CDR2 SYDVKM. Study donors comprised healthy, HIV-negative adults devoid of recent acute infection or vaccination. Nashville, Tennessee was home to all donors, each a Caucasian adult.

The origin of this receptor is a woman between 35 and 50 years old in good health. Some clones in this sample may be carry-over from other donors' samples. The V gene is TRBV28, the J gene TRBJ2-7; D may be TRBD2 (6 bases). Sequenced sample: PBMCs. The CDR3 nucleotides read TGTGCCAGCACGGGGGTTGGGGAGCAGTACCTC. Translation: CASTGVGEQYL.